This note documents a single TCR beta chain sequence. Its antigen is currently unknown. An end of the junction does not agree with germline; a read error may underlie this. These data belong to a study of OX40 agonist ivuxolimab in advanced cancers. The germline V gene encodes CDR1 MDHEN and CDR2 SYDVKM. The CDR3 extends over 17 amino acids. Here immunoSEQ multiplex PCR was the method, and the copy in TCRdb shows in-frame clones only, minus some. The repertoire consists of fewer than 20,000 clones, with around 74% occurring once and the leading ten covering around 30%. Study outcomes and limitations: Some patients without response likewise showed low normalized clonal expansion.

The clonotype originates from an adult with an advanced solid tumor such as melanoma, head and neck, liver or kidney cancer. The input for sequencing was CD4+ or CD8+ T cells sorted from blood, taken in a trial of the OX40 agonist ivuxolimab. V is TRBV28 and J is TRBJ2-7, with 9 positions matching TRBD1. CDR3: CASSLLRTGDRAYEQYF. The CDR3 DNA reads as TGTGCCAGCAGCTTATTACGGACAGGGGATCGGGCCTACGAGCAGTACTTC.